This TCR beta chain appears in the sequencing data of a study of early T cells in non-severe SARS-CoV-2 infection. Study summary: Sequencing of bulk RNA from unsorted whole blood was done, without chain pairing.

Separate cDNA molecules each had unique molecular identifiers attached to them. In TCRdb, the 5' RACE reads were re-called with MiXCR into one record per CDR3 protein. The sample has 100,000 to 140,000 distinct CDR3 sequences; around 10% are singletons. Germline values: CDR1 SGHTA, CDR2 FQGNSA. The length of the CDR3 is 15 residues. V lost 3 bases and J 2 bases, leaving 14 bases between the germline ends. This clonotype was found a few times. The chain is built from TRBV7-2 and TRBJ2-7; the D gene is possibly TRBD1 (6 bases). Source material: whole blood. This clonotype was obtained from an adult who was a healthcare worker with PCR-confirmed SARS-CoV-2 infection or an uninfected control (not recorded which). The chain's CDR3 is CASSFIQGGPYEQYF. DNA of the CDR3: TGTGCCAGCAGCTTTATACAGGGCGGCCCCTACGAGCAGTACTTC.